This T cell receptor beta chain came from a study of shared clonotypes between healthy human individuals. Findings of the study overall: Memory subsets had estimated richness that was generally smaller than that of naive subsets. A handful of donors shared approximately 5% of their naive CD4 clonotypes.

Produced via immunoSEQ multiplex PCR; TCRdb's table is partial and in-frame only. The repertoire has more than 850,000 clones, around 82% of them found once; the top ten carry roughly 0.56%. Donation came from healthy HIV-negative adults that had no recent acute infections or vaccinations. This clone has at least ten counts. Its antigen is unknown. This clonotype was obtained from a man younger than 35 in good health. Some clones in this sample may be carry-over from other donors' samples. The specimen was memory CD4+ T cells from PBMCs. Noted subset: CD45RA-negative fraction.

CDR3 protein: CSVVGGAGDEQYF. In nucleotides, the CDR3 is TGCAGCGTTGTTGGAGGAGCCGGAGACGAGCAGTACTTC. The V and J genes are TRBV29-1 and TRBJ2-7; possible D gene TRBD2, 5 bases. V lost 4 bases and J 5 bases, leaving 15 bases between the germline ends. In germline, CDR1 is SQVTM, CDR2 ANQGSEA. There are 13 residues in the CDR3.